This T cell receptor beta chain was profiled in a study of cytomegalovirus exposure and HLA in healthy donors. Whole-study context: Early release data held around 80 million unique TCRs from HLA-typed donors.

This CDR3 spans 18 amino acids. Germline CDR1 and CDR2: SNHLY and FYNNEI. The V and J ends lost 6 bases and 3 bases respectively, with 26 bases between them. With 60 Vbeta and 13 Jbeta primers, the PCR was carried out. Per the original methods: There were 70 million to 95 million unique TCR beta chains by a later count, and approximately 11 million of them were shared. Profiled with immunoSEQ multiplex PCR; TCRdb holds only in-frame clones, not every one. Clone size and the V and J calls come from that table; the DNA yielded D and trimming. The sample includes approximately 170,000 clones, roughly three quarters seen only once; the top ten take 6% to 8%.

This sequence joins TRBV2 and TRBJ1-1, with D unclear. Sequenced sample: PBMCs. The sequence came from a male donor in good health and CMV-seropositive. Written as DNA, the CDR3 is TGTGCCAGCAGGCCCACCCGAGGGCTCTCAAATCGGGACACTGAAGCTTTCTTT. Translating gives CASRPTRGLSNRDTEAFF.